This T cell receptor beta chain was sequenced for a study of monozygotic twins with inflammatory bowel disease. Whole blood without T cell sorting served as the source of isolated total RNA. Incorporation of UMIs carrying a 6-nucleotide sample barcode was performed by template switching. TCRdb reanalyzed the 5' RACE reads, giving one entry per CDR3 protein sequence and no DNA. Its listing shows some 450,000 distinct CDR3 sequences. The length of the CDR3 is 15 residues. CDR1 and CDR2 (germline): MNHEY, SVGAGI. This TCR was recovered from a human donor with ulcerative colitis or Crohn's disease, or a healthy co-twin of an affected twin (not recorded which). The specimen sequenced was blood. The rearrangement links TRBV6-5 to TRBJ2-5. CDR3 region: CASSSFTSYQETQYF.